A selection of T cell receptor beta chains follows, all from one sample in a study of blood T cell repertoires in COVID-19. Produced via immunoSEQ multiplex PCR; TCRdb's table is partial and in-frame only. The sample contains around 130,000 clones, 84% of which appear only once. The sequenced sample was PBMCs or T cells enriched from blood (not recorded which). The origin of the receptors is a woman aged 45-59 years with acute COVID-19. CDR3s include the opening cysteine and the closing phenylalanine or tryptophan. A D gene is named only where the DNA matches it firmly. Where a row states a size, it is once, few, many or the class of an expanded clone; other rows omit it.

d_gene	v_gene	j_gene	abundance	CDR3nt	CDR3aa
.	TRBV21-1	TRBJ1-4	.	TGTGCCAGCAGCGGCGGCGGGGATCCTAATGAAAAACTGTTTTTT	CASSGGGDPNEKLFF
TRBD1	TRBV30	TRBJ1-4	few	TGTGCCTGGAGTGCCCGGACAGGGTTCGAAAAACTGTTTTTT	CAWSARTGFEKLFF
.	TRBV6-5	TRBJ2-2	.	TGTGCCGTGACTAGTTTCCCTAAAACCGGGGAGCTGTTTTTT	CAVTSFPKTGELFF
TRBD1	TRBV18	TRBJ1-2	.	TGTGCCAGCTCACCAAGGACGGGACAGGGTAGGGACTATGGCTACACCTTC	CASSPRTGQGRDYGYTF
.	TRBV4-1	TRBJ2-5	few	TGCGCCAGCAGCTTAGGAGTGGGGCGGGAGACCCAGTACTTC	CASSLGVGRETQYF
TRBD1	TRBV13	TRBJ1-2	few	TGTGCCACTTTGGGGACAGGAAATACTAACTATGGCTACACCTTC	CATLGTGNTNYGYTF
.	TRBV7-9	TRBJ1-2	.	TGTGCCAGCGGGGGACTGACTACTACCTATGGCTACACCTTC	CASGGLTTTYGYTF
TRBD2	TRBV6-4	TRBJ2-3	.	TGTGCCAGCAGTGACCGCGGGCGGGAGGCAGATACGCAGTATTTT	CASSDRGREADTQYF
.	TRBV9	TRBJ1-2	.	TGTGCCAGCAGCCCCCGACAGGACGCTCATGGCTACACCTTC	CASSPRQDAHGYTF
TRBD1	TRBV24-1	TRBJ2-7	.	TGTGCCACCAGTGATCCCGGACAGGGGGCTGGGGAGCAGTACTTC	CATSDPGQGAGEQYF
.	TRBV2	TRBJ1-3	.	TGTGCCAGCAGTGTGCAGGGGAGTAACACCATATATTTT	CASSVQGSNTIYF
TRBD1	TRBV19	TRBJ1-3	.	TGTGCCAGTAGTACCCGGGACAGCTCTGGAAACACCATATATTTT	CASSTRDSSGNTIYF
.	TRBV5-1	TRBJ1-4	.	TGCGCCAGCAGCTTGGCGGGTAATGAAAAACTGTTTTTT	CASSLAGNEKLFF
TRBD1	TRBV30	TRBJ2-5	.	TGTGCCTGGAGTCAAACCGGGACAGGGGCCCGAGAGACCCAGTACTTC	CAWSQTGTGARETQYF
.	TRBV14	TRBJ1-1	.	TGTGCCAGCAGCCAAGATAGAGGGAACACTGAAGCTTTCTTT	CASSQDRGNTEAFF
.	TRBV9	TRBJ2-1	.	TGTGCCAGCAGCGTAGCCGGAGATGCCTACAATGAGCAGTTCTTC	CASSVAGDAYNEQFF
.	TRBV5-6	TRBJ1-5	.	TGTGCCAGCAGCTACCAGGGGATGCGATATAGCGGCAATCAGCCCCAGCATTTT	CASSYQGMRYSGNQPQHF
.	TRBV5-1	TRBJ1-4	.	TGCGCCAGCAGCCGGGCGGGATCAGTAACTAATGAAAAACTGTTTTTT	CASSRAGSVTNEKLFF
.	TRBV27	TRBJ2-1	.	TGTGCCAGCATTCCCTTGGGTAGCAGCTACAATGAGCAGTTCTTC	CASIPLGSSYNEQFF
.	TRBV29-1	TRBJ1-2	.	TGCAGCGTCAGCGGTACGTCGGAGGACTATGGCTACACCTTC	CSVSGTSEDYGYTF
TRBD2	TRBV13	TRBJ2-2	.	TGTGCCAGCAGACCACTGGGCGGGAGCCCCACCGGGGAGCTGTTTTTT	CASRPLGGSPTGELFF
.	TRBV19	TRBJ2-7	.	TGTGCCAGTAGTTTTGGACAGTCGGGGGAGCAGTACTTC	CASSFGQSGEQYF
TRBD2	TRBV4-1	TRBJ2-7	.	TGCGCCAGCAGCCGAGACCGGGCGGGAGTGTATGAGCAGTACTTC	CASSRDRAGVYEQYF
TRBD1	TRBV28	TRBJ1-5	.	TGTGCCAGCAGTCGAGCCGACAGGGAGGACCAGCCCCAGCATTTT	CASSRADREDQPQHF
.	TRBV23-1	TRBJ1-5	few	TGCGCCAGCAGTCCCGGTATCAATCAGCCCCAGCATTTT	CASSPGINQPQHF
.	TRBV3-1/TRBV3-2	TRBJ1-3	few	TGTGCCAGCAGCCAAGACATCCACTCTGGAAACACCATATATTTT	CASSQDIHSGNTIYF
TRBD1	TRBV5-6	TRBJ1-6	.	TGTGCCAGCAGCCGGGACAGGCGCCCCTCTGGGTCACCCCTCCACTTT	CASSRDRRPSGSPLHF
.	TRBV11-3	TRBJ2-3	.	TGTGCCAGCAGCCAAGGACAGAACACAGATACGCAGTATTTT	CASSQGQNTDTQYF
TRBD2	TRBV5-1	TRBJ2-1	.	TGCGCCAGCAGCTTCTTTAGCGGGAGGGCCAGTGGAAACAATGAGCAGTTCTTC	CASSFFSGRASGNNEQFF
TRBD1	TRBV30	TRBJ2-6	.	TGTGCCTGGCTGGACAGGTTTCGATCTGGGGCCAACGTCCTGACTTTC	CAWLDRFRSGANVLTF
TRBD1	TRBV6-1	TRBJ1-1	once	TGTGCCAGCAGTGAGCAAGGGGGCCAGCGCACTGAAGCTTTCTTT	CASSEQGGQRTEAFF
.	TRBV21-1	TRBJ2-3	.	TGTGCCAGCAGCAAGTACCGGGGTTCGCAGTATTTT	CASSKYRGSQYF
.	TRBV9	TRBJ1-2	.	TGTGCCAGCAGCGGTGCGCGGGGGGGTCTTGATAACTATGGCTACACCTTC	CASSGARGGLDNYGYTF
TRBD2	TRBV29-1	TRBJ2-5	.	TGCAGCGTTTCGTCCGGACTAGCGGGAGGGCTTGGCGAGACCCAGTACTTC	CSVSSGLAGGLGETQYF
TRBD2	TRBV5-4	TRBJ2-7	.	TGTGCCAGCAGCTTGGGCGGGAGTGCCGGTAGCGAGCAGTACTTC	CASSLGGSAGSEQYF
.	TRBV19	TRBJ2-1	.	TGTGCCAGTAGTATCTCAGACTCTAGCGGAGGGGGGAATGAGCAGTTCTTC	CASSISDSSGGGNEQFF
.	TRBV7-2	TRBJ1-5	.	TGTGCCAGCAGCCCTTATTCGGGAAACAATCAGCCCCAGCATTTT	CASSPYSGNNQPQHF
.	TRBV4-1	TRBJ2-5	.	TGCGCCAGCAGCCAACGTATCGGGGAGACCCAGTACTTC	CASSQRIGETQYF
.	TRBV4-1	TRBJ1-2	.	TGCGCCAGCAGCCGCATGGGAGAAAGTAACTATGGCTACACCTTC	CASSRMGESNYGYTF
TRBD1	TRBV5-1	TRBJ1-1	.	TGCGCCAGCAGGCGACAGGGGGACACTGAAGCTTTCTTT	CASRRQGDTEAFF
TRBD2	TRBV20-1	TRBJ2-7	.	TGCAGTGCTAGTTCTAGCGGGAGAACCTACGAGCAGTACTTC	CSASSSGRTYEQYF
.	TRBV4-1	TRBJ2-1	.	TGCGCCAGCAGCCAAGTGGACATAGTCTCCTACAATGAGCAGTTCTTC	CASSQVDIVSYNEQFF
.	TRBV4-3	TRBJ1-2	few	TGCGCCAGCAGCCAAGACCGGTCAAGCTATGGCTACACCTTC	CASSQDRSSYGYTF
TRBD1	TRBV30	TRBJ2-7	.	TGTGCCTGGGGGCCAGGGGGTACCTACGAGCAGTACTTC	CAWGPGGTYEQYF
.	TRBV28	TRBJ2-5	.	TGTGCCAGTACCCCCCCAAGGGGTGCCCAGTACTTC	CASTPPRGAQYF
TRBD1	TRBV25-1	TRBJ1-1	.	TGTGCCAGCAACGAGGGGGCGCCAACCTCTGGAGCTTTCTTT	CASNEGAPTSGAFF
.	TRBV18	TRBJ2-1	.	TGTGCCAGCTCACCACCGACAATCCCGGCTGAGCAGTTCTTC	CASSPPTIPAEQFF
.	TRBV6-5	TRBJ2-5	.	TGTGCCAGCAGTTATCAAGGGACAAGTTTCCAGTACTTC	CASSYQGTSFQYF
.	TRBV9	TRBJ1-5	.	TGTGCCAGCAGCGTAGCAGGGTACCAGCCCCAGCATTTT	CASSVAGYQPQHF
.	TRBV21-1	TRBJ2-7	.	TGTGCCAGCAGCAACGGAGACCACATGTGGCAGTACTTC	CASSNGDHMWQYF
TRBD2	TRBV29-1	TRBJ2-3	once	TGCAGCGTTGCGGGGCCTAGCGGAACAGATACGCAGTATTTT	CSVAGPSGTDTQYF
.	TRBV2	TRBJ2-1	.	TGTGCCAGCAGCCGCGGGCATTACAATGAGCAGTTCTTC	CASSRGHYNEQFF
.	TRBV19	TRBJ2-7	few	TGTGCCAGTAGTATTATGGCGGGGACCTACGAGCAGTACTTC	CASSIMAGTYEQYF